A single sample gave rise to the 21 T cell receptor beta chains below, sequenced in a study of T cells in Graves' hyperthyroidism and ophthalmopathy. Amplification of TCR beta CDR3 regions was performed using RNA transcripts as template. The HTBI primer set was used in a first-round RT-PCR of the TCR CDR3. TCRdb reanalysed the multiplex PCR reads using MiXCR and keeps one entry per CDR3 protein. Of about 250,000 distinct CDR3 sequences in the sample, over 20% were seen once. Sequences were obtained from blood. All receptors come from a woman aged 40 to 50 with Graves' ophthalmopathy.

The DNA of the CDR3 is TGTGCCAGCAGTTACTTTGGGAACTCCTACACCGGGGAGCTGTTTTTT. It codes for CASSYFGNSYTGELFF. V is TRBV6-5 and J is TRBJ2-2; D ambiguous. The germline gives CDR1 MNHEY, CDR2 SVGAGI. This CDR3 comprises 16 residues. V lost 1 base and J 3 bases, leaving 12 bases between the germline ends.

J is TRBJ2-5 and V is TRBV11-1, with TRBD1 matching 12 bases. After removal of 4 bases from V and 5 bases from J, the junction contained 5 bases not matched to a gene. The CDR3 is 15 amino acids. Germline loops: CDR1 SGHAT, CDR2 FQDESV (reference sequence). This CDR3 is CASSWGQGARETQYF. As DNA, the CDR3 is TGTGCCAGCAGCTGGGGACAGGGGGCGCGGGAGACCCAGTACTTC. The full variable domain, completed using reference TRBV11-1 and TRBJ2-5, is EAEVAQSPRYKITEKSQAVAFWCDPISGHATLYWYRQILGQGPELLVQFQDESVVDDSQLPKDRFSAERLKGVDSTLKIQPAELGDSAMYLCASSWGQGARETQYFGPGTRLLVL.

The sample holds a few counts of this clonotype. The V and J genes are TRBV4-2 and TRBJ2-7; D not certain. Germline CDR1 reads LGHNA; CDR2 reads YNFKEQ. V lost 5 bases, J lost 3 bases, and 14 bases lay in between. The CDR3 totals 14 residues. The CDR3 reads CASSKNTANYEQYF. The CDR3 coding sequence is TGTGCCAGCAGCAAGAACACCGCCAACTACGAGCAGTACTTC.

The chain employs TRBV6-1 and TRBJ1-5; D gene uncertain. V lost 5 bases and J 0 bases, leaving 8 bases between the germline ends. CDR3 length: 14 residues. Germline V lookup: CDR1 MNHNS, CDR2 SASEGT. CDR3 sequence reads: CASSISHSNQPQHF. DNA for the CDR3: TGTGCCAGCAGTATCTCCCATAGCAATCAGCCCCAGCATTTT.

CDR3 loop: CATSDGRQGITGELFF. In DNA, the CDR3 is TGTGCCACCAGTGATGGGAGACAGGGAATAACCGGGGAGCTGTTTTTT. This sequence joins TRBV24-1 and TRBJ2-2; 7 bases map to TRBD1. Germline CDR1 and CDR2: KGHDR and SFDVKD. This CDR3 spans 16 amino acids. The trim removed 3 bases at V and 5 bases at J, leaving 8 bases unmatched.

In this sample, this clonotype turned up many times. The CDR3 is CSVDEQGAHEQYF. CDR3 bases: TGCAGCGTTGATGAGCAGGGGGCCCACGAGCAGTACTTC. V is TRBV29-1 and J is TRBJ2-7, with 8 bases matching TRBD1. CDR1 and CDR2 (germline): SQVTM, ANQGSEA. CDR3 size: 13 residues. V dropped 3 bases and J dropped 5; count of bases not matched to a gene: 6.

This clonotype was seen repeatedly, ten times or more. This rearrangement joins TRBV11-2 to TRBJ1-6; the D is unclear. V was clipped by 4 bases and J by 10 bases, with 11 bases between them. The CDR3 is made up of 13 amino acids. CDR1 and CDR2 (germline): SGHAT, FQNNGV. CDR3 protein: CASSSGWGSPLHF. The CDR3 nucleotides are TGTGCCAGCAGCTCGGGTTGGGGATCACCCCTCCACTTT.

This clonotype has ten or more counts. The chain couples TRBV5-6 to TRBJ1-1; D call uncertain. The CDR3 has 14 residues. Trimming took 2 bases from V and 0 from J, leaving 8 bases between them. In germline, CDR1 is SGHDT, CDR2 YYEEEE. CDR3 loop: CASSFPDMNTEAFF. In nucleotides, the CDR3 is TGTGCCAGCAGCTTCCCAGACATGAACACTGAAGCTTTCTTT.

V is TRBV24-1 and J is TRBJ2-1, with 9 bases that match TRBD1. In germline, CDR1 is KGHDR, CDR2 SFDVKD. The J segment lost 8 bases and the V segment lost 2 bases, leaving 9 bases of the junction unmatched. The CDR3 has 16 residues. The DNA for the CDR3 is TGTGCCACCAGTGATTCCGACGGGACAGGGTTGGATGAGCAGTTCTTC. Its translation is CATSDSDGTGLDEQFF.

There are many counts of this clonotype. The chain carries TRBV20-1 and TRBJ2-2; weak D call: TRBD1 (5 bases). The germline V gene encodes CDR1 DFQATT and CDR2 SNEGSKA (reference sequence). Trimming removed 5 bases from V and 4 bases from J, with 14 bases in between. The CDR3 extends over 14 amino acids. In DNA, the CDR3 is TGCAGTGCTCAAGACCAGGGAACCACCGGGGAGCTGTTTTTT. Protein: CSAQDQGTTGELFF.

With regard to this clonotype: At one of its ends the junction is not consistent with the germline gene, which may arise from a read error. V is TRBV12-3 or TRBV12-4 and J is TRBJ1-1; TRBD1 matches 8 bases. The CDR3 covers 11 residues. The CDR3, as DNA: TGTGCCAACAGGGGGGGGACTGAAGCTTACTTT. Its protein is CANRGGTEAYF.

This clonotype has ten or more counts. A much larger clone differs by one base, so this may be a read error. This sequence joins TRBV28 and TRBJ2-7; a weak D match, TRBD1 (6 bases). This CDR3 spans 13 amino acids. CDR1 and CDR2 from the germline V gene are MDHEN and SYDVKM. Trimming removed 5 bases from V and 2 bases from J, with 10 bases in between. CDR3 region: CASSAGDTYEQYF. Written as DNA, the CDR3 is TGTGCCAGCAGTGCCGGGGACACCTACGAGCAGTACTTC.

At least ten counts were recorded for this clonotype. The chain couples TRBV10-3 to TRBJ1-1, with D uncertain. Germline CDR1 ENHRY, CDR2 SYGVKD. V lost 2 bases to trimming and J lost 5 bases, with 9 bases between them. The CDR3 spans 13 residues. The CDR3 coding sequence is TGTGCCATCAGTGAGACGGTAGGGACTGAAGCTTTCTTT. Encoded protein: CAISETVGTEAFF.

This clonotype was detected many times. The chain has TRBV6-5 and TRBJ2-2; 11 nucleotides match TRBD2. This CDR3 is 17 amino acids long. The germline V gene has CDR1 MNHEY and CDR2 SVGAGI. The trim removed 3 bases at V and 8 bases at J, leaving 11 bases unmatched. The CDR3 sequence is CASSYSGRAFIYGELFF. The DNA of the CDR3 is TGTGCCAGCAGTTATAGCGGGAGGGCCTTTATCTATGGGGAGCTGTTTTTT.

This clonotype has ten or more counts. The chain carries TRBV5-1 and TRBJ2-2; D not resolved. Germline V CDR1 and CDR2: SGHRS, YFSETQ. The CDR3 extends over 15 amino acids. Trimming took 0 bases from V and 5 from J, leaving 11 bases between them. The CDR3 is CASSLEPPRTGELFF. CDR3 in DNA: TGCGCCAGCAGCTTGGAACCCCCACGGACCGGGGAGCTGTTTTTT. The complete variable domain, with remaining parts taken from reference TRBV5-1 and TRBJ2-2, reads KAGVTQTPRYLIKTRGQQVTLSCSPISGHRSVSWYQQTPGQGLQFLFEYFSETQRNKGNFPGRFSGRQFSNSRSEMNVSTLELGDSALYLCASSLEPPRTGELFFGEGSRLTVL.

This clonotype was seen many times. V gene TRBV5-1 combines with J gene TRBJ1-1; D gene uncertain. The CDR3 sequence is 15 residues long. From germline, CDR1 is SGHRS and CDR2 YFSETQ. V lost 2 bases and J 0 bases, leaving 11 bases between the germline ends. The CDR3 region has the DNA TGCGCCAGCAGCTTAGGGCAACAGATGAACACTGAAGCTTTCTTT. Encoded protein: CASSLGQQMNTEAFF.

The chain's CDR3 is CAWSKGQMNNYGYTF. DNA of the CDR3: TGTGCCTGGAGCAAGGGACAGATGAATAACTATGGCTACACCTTC. The chain is built from TRBV30 and TRBJ1-2; 7 bases map to TRBD1. J gave up 1 base and V 3 bases, and 8 bases lay outside the gene matches. This CDR3 region has 15 residues. Per germline, CDR1 GTSNPN and CDR2 SVGIG (reference sequence).

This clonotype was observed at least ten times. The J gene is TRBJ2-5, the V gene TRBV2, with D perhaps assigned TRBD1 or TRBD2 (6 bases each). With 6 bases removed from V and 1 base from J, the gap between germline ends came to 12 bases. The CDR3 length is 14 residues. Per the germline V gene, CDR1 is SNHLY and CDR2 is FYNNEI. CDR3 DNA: TGTGCCAGCAGGTCCAGGGGAGGCCAAGAGACCCAGTACTTC. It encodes CASRSRGGQETQYF.

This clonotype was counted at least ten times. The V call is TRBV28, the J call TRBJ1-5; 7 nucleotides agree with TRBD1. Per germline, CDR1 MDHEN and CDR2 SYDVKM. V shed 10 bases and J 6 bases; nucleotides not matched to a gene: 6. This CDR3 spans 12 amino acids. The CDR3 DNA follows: TGTGCCATCCGCAGGGGGGGTCAGCCCCAGCATTTT. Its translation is CAIRRGGQPQHF.

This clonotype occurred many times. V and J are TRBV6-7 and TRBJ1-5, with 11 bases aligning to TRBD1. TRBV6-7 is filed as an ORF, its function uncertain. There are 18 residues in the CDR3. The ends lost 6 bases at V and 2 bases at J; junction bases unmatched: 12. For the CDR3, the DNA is TGTGCCAGCAGCCCCCAAGGGACAGGGGGAATTGGCAATCAGCCCCAGCATTTT. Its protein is CASSPQGTGGIGNQPQHF.

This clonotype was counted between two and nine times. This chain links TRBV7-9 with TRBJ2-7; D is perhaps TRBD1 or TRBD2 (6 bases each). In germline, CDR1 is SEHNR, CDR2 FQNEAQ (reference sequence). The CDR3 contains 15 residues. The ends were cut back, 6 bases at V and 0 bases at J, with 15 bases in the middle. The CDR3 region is CASSHRDSSSYEQYF. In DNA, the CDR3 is TGTGCCAGCAGTCACAGGGACTCAAGCTCCTACGAGCAGTACTTC. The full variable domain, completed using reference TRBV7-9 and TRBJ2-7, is DTGVSQNPRHKITKRGQNVTFRCDPISEHNRLYWYRQTLGQGPEFLTYFQNEAQLEKSRLLSDRFSAERPKGSFSTLEIQRTEQGDSAMYLCASSHRDSSSYEQYFGPGTRLTVT.